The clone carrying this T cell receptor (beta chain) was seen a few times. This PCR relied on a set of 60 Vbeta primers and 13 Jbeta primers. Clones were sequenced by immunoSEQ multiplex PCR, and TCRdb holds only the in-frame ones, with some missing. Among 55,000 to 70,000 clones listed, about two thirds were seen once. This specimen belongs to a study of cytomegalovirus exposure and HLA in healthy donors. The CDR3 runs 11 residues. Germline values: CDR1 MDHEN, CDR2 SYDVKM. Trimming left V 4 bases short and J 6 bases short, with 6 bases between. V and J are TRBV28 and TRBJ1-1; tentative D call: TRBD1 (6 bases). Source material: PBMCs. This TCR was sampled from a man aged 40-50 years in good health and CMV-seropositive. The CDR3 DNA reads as TGTGCCAGCAGTTACAGGGCTGAAGCTTTCTTT. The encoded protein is CASSYRAEAFF.